This T cell receptor beta chain was recovered during a study of blood T cell repertoires in COVID-19. The overall study: Italy, Spain and the United States were the sources of the convalescent and acute COVID-19 samples. From T cells, B-cell-depleted T cells, or PBMCs came the material, which was cDNA or gDNA.

CDR1 is KGHSH, CDR2 LQKENI, per germline. Trimming shortened V by 3 bases and J by 7 bases, and 15 bases separated the two germline ends. CDR3 size: 15 residues. The authors' processing: From reference gene primer amplification, estimates of nucleated cell counts were derived. Profiling relied on immunoSEQ multiplex PCR, and the TCRdb table lists in-frame clones only, not all of them. The DNA gave D and trimming, while V, J and clone size come from that table. The table has 90,000 to 150,000 clones, roughly nine tenths seen once; the top ten hold 25% to 35%. The chain combines TRBV18 with TRBJ2-2; D might be TRBD2 (5 bases). The specimen sequenced was peripheral blood. The clonotype comes from a man aged 70 or older with active or convalescent COVID-19. The CDR3 DNA sequence: TGTGCCAGCTCACCGCTTATTACGGCGGGCGGGGAGCTGTTTTTT. Residues: CASSPLITAGGELFF.